Listed here are 8 T cell receptor beta chains from one sample, sequenced in a study of patients and donors after allogeneic stem cell transplantation. TCRdb independently ran MiXCR on the RT-PCR reads; one entry per CDR3 protein. The table lists about 57,000 distinct CDR3 sequences, about 14% of them singletons, with roughly a third in the top ten. Sequenced input: blood, either unsorted or a sorted T cell fraction (not recorded which). These receptor sequences come from a human donor who was either an allogeneic HSCT recipient or a stem cell or donor lymphocyte infusion donor (not recorded which). It is not recorded whose cells these are; they may come from a transplant donor.

This clonotype was seen only a few times. The chain couples TRBV27 to TRBJ2-3; no reliable D call. Trimming removed 5 bases from V and 2 bases from J, with 17 bases in between. This CDR3 is built from 16 residues. The germline V gene has CDR1 MNHEY and CDR2 SMNVEV (reference sequence). CDR3 sequence: CASSPTSYGPTDTQYF. The DNA of the CDR3 is TGTGCCAGCAGTCCCACAAGCTACGGGCCCACAGATACGCAGTATTTT.

This clonotype has ten or more counts. The rearrangement uses TRBV12-3 or TRBV12-4 and TRBJ1-4; 7 bases are a match to TRBD1. This CDR3 contains 14 residues. With 3 bases clipped from V and 7 bases from J, the junction kept 5 bases outside the gene matches. This chain's CDR3 is CASSFNRGVEKLFF. The CDR3, as DNA: TGTGCCAGCAGTTTTAACAGGGGTGTTGAAAAACTGTTTTTT.

V gene TRBV7-8 combines with J gene TRBJ1-6, with D perhaps matching TRBD1 (5 bases). Germline V gene sequence: CDR1 SGHVS, CDR2 FQNEAQ. The CDR3 contains 15 residues. Between the trimmed V and J ends, which lost 1 base and 9 bases, there was a span of 13 bases. Here the CDR3 reads CASSLVGGFISPLHF. The DNA for the CDR3 is TGTGCCAGCAGCTTAGTCGGGGGTTTTATTTCACCCCTCCACTTT.

In its sample, this clonotype was seen many times. The rearrangement uses TRBV29-1 and TRBJ1-2, with D unresolved. V was cut by 0 bases and J by 4 bases, with 15 bases left in between. This CDR3 has 15 residues. The germline V gene has CDR1 SQVTM and CDR2 ANQGSEA. CDR3 nucleotide sequence: TGCAGCGTTGAAGATAACCTCGGAGGTATCTATGGCTACACCTTC. Amino acids: CSVEDNLGGIYGYTF.

The V and J genes are TRBV4-2 and TRBJ2-2; no reliable D call. CDR3 length: 14 residues. Trimming removed 0 bases from V and 5 bases from J, with 7 bases in between. Germline CDR1 LGHNA, CDR2 YNFKEQ. In DNA, the CDR3 is TGTGCCAGCAGCCAAGAAGAAGTGACCGGGGAGCTGTTTTTT. It translates to CASSQEEVTGELFF.

The V call is TRBV7-6, the J call TRBJ2-1, with D possibly called TRBD1 or TRBD2 (5 bases each). V lost 1 base and J 6 bases, leaving 10 bases between the germline ends. The CDR3 has 14 residues. Germline V gene data show CDR1 as SGHVS and CDR2 as FNYEAQ. This chain's CDR3 is CASSLVRAGNEQFF. For the CDR3, the DNA is TGTGCCAGCAGCTTAGTCAGGGCGGGCAATGAGCAGTTCTTC.

In nucleotides, the CDR3 is TGTGCCAGCAGCGTACAGCTAGGGGCTATTGATGGCTACACCTTC. Translating it yields CASSVQLGAIDGYTF. The V gene is TRBV7-9, the J gene TRBJ1-2, with a weak D call TRBD1 (5 bases). Deletions cut 5 bases from V and 6 bases from J, with 19 bases between. The CDR3 covers 15 residues. Germline values: CDR1 SEHNR, CDR2 FQNEAQ (reference sequence).

V and J are TRBV5-1 and TRBJ2-7; perhaps TRBD2 as D (5 bases). The CDR3 extends over 13 amino acids. Germline assignment: CDR1 SGHRS and CDR2 YFSETQ. Between the trimmed V and J ends, which lost 0 bases and 6 bases, there was a span of 10 bases. The CDR3 bases are TGCGCCAGCAGCTTGGCGGAGGCGTCCGAGCAGTACTTC. The encoded protein is CASSLAEASEQYF.